This T cell receptor (beta chain) was identified in a study of PD-L1 blockade in urothelial cancer. Study details: Median blood clonality was around 0.08, with under 100,000 unique TCRs.

This clone was counted once. Germline CDR1 is LNHNV and CDR2 is YYDKDF (reference sequence). The length of the CDR3 is 15 residues. V gave up 3 bases and J gave up 4 bases, with 12 bases separating them. Libraries were prepared by immunoSEQ multiplex PCR; TCRdb keeps only in-frame clonotypes and omits some of them. The table includes roughly 40,000 clones, approximately 80% detected once. The chain is built from TRBV15 and TRBJ1-4, with D possibly being TRBD1 (6 bases). This TCR derives from a man aged 70 or older with urothelial cancer. Here the sequenced sample was PBMCs, taken around atezolizumab (anti-PD-L1) treatment. CDR3: CATSREQGGNEKLFF. In DNA, the CDR3 is TGTGCCACCAGCAGGGAACAGGGTGGTAATGAAAAACTGTTTTTT.